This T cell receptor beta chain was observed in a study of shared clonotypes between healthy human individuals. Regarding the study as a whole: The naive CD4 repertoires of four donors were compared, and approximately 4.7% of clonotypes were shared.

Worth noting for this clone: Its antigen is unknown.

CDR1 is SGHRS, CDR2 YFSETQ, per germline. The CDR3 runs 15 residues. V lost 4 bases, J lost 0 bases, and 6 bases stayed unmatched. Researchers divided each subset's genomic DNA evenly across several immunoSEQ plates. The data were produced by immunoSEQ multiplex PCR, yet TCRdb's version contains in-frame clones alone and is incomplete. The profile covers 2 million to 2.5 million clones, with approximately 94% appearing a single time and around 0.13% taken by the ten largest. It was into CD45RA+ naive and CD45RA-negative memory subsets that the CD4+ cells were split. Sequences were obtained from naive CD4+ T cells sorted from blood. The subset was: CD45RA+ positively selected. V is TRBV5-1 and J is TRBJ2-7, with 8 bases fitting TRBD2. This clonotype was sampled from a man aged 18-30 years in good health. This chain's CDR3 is CASSIQRGSSYEQYF. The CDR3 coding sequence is TGCGCCAGCAGCATTCAGCGGGGGAGCTCCTACGAGCAGTACTTC.